This T cell receptor (beta chain) was captured by sequencing in a study of cytotoxic CD8 clonotypes in ibrutinib-treated CLL. Study-wide background: The response samples were taken once patients had been treated for a median of about 12 months, range 6 to 36.

Sequenced by immunoSEQ multiplex PCR; TCRdb stores in-frame clones only, minus some. In the table there are approximately 330,000 clones, about 80% of which are singletons. V was pared by 0 bases and J by 4 bases, with 14 bases between. The CDR3 is 16 residues long. Looked up from germline, CDR1 is LGHNA and CDR2 is YNFKEQ. The receptor was isolated from a human donor with chronic lymphocytic leukemia. This specimen was PBMCs, taken before ibrutinib treatment. The chain carries TRBV4-2 and TRBJ2-3; TRBD1 or TRBD2 may be the D gene (5 bases each). In DNA form, the CDR3 reads TGTGCCAGCAGCCAAGAGGTGGGCCGGGGCCCAGATACGCAGTATTTT. Protein: CASSQEVGRGPDTQYF.